Below are 15 T cell receptor beta chains sequenced from a single sample in a study of T-cell memory formation after mild COVID-19 (dated by TCRdb to 2020 to 2023). The library was produced with 5' RACE. The run used an Illumina NovaSeq 6000. TCRdb ran its own pipeline on the public reads, namely fastp trimming at Q25 and MiXCR clone calling, and kept in-frame beta chains. Each CDR3 protein gets just one entry, which takes the most common genes and DNA from the rows behind it. The sample records more than 300,000 distinct CDR3 sequences, roughly 15% of which are singletons. The top ten clonotypes cover 22% of the sample. The sequenced sample consisted of PBMCs or a T cell subset sorted from them (not recorded which). Receptors originate from a young man who had mild COVID-19 (a few samples of this study predate the infection). The sample titles of this study are shuffled in the database, so cell type and time point are left out; the donor was told from shared clones.

This clonotype was counted between two and nine times. CDR3 coding DNA: TGTGCCAGCAGTTCCGATTTTAGCACGGGACCGAACACTGAAGCTTTCTTT. Translation: CASSSDFSTGPNTEAFF. V usage is TRBV6-5 and J usage is TRBJ1-1, with D perhaps matching TRBD1 (5 bases). Trimming pared 4 bases from V and 1 base from J, leaving 19 bases between. Germline loops: CDR1 MNHEY, CDR2 SVGAGI. This CDR3 is built from 17 residues.

In this sample, this clonotype turned up a few times. The V gene is TRBV5-5, the J gene TRBJ1-5; D uncertain. The ends were cut back, 2 bases at V and 1 base at J, with 10 bases in the middle. This CDR3 has 15 residues. Germline V gives CDR1 SGHKS, CDR2 YYEKEE (reference sequence). The CDR3 bases are TGTGCCAGCAGCTTTATCACGGGAAGCAATCAGCCCCAGCATTTT. Translating it yields CASSFITGSNQPQHF.

This sequence joins TRBV28 and TRBJ2-7, with 7 nucleotides matching TRBD1. Germline CDR1 is MDHEN and CDR2 is SYDVKM. The CDR3 length is 14 residues. With 5 bases clipped from V and 3 bases from J, the junction kept 7 bases outside the gene matches. CDR3 loop: CASSDRVRDYEQYV. Here the CDR3 DNA reads TGTGCCAGCAGTGACAGGGTTCGGGACTACGAGCAGTACGTC.

This clonotype was counted between two and nine times. This chain links TRBV12-3 or TRBV12-4 with TRBJ2-5; 8 bases align to TRBD1. Trimming at V came to 6 bases and at J to 0 bases, leaving 9 bases not matched to a gene. There are 16 residues in the CDR3. CDR3 sequence: CASSPRTGRYQETQYF. Here the CDR3 DNA reads TGTGCCAGCAGCCCCAGGACAGGGAGGTACCAAGAGACCCAGTACTTC.

This clonotype was seen many times. V is TRBV19 and J is TRBJ1-1; TRBD1 agrees at 7 bases. Unmatched junction bases numbered 11, after V lost 5 bases and J lost 2 bases. Germline values: CDR1 LNHDA, CDR2 SQIVND (reference sequence). The CDR3 consists of 16 residues. The CDR3 region is CASSFSGTALNTEAFF. The DNA of the CDR3 is TGTGCCAGTAGTTTTTCCGGGACAGCTCTTAACACTGAAGCTTTCTTT.

This clonotype appeared a few times. J is TRBJ2-3 and V is TRBV7-2, with 7 bases aligning to TRBD2. Germline CDR1 reads SGHTA; CDR2 reads FQGNSA. The V segment lost 4 bases and the J segment 3 bases; nucleotides outside the gene matches: 4. The CDR3 runs to 14 residues. The CDR3 DNA reads TGTGCCAGCAGCTACGGGGGGATTACAGATACGCAGTATTTT. Protein product: CASSYGGITDTQYF.

The chain recombines TRBV6-2 or TRBV6-3 with TRBJ2-1; D not certain. V was cut by 6 bases and J by 6 bases, with 9 bases left in between. CDR3 length: 12 amino acids. CDR1 and CDR2 (germline): MNHEY, SVGEGT. Written as DNA, the CDR3 is TGTGCCAGCAGGAGGTCGATCAATGAGCAGTTCTTC. As protein: CASRRSINEQFF.

The chain employs TRBV5-6 and TRBJ1-2; D is ambiguous. In germline, CDR1 is SGHDT, CDR2 YYEEEE. Trimming took off 4 bases at V and 4 bases at J, with 14 bases between the two ends. The CDR3 extends over 14 amino acids. The CDR3 coding sequence is TGTGCCAGCAGCATCCTAGAACAGATCTATGGCTACACCTTC. Protein sequence: CASSILEQIYGYTF.

This clonotype came up a few times. This chain links TRBV6-5 with TRBJ2-7, with a weak D call TRBD1 (5 bases). The CDR3 runs 14 residues. Germline CDR1 reads MNHEY; CDR2 reads SVGAGI. The V end was cut by 2 bases, the J end by 4 bases, with 12 bases between. CDR3 DNA: TGTGCCAGCAGTTACGTGGGGCCAGAGTACGAGCAGTACTTC. It yields the protein CASSYVGPEYEQYF.

The V gene is TRBV12-3 or TRBV12-4, the J gene TRBJ2-1, with D perhaps matching TRBD1 or TRBD2 (5 bases each). The V and J ends lost 5 bases and 0 bases respectively, with 8 bases between them. The CDR3 extends over 14 amino acids. This CDR3 is CASSRGDSYNEQFF. Here the CDR3 DNA reads TGTGCCAGCAGTCGAGGGGACTCCTACAATGAGCAGTTCTTC.

There are a few counts of this clonotype. The rearrangement links TRBV20-1 to TRBJ2-7; 7 bases are shared with TRBD2. Germline assignment: CDR1 DFQATT and CDR2 SNEGSKA (reference sequence). The CDR3 loop spans 12 amino acids. J was trimmed by 5 bases and V by 5 bases; bases with no gene match: 6. The CDR3 sequence: CSAPGGRHEQYF. Written as DNA, the CDR3 is TGCAGTGCTCCCGGCGGGAGACACGAGCAGTACTTC.

This clonotype was counted a few times. V and J are TRBV28 and TRBJ2-2; 7 nucleotides line up with TRBD1. V lost 3 bases to trimming and J lost 1 base; unmatched junction nucleotides: 8. The CDR3 has 17 amino acids. CDR1 and CDR2 from the germline V gene are MDHEN and SYDVKM. The CDR3 loop is CASSFQKTGQNTGELFF. The DNA for the CDR3 is TGTGCCAGCAGTTTTCAGAAGACAGGGCAGAACACCGGGGAGCTGTTTTTT.

The genes are TRBV12-3 or TRBV12-4 and TRBJ2-2; 10 nucleotides agree with TRBD1. The V and J ends lost 6 bases and 4 bases, in that order; junction bases with no gene match: 5. The CDR3 consists of 15 residues. Here the CDR3 reads CASRRTGGSTGELFF. The CDR3 bases are TGTGCCAGCAGGCGGACAGGGGGAAGCACCGGGGAGCTGTTTTTT.

This clonotype has at least ten counts. This chain connects TRBV7-2 to TRBJ2-7; D ambiguous. The germline V gene encodes CDR1 SGHTA and CDR2 FQGNSA. V lost 1 base, J lost 3 bases, and 10 bases lay in between. The CDR3 runs to 14 residues. The chain's CDR3 is CASSLVYGLYEQYF. CDR3 bases: TGTGCCAGCAGCTTAGTTTACGGGCTCTACGAGCAGTACTTC.

The J gene is TRBJ1-2, the V gene TRBV14; possible D gene TRBD1, 5 bases. Between the trimmed V and J ends, which lost 2 bases and 6 bases, there was a span of 10 bases. There are 13 residues in the CDR3. The germline V gene encodes CDR1 SGHDN and CDR2 FVKESK. The CDR3 DNA follows: TGTGCCAGCAGCCAAAACTGGGGGGATGGCTACACCTTC. It translates to CASSQNWGDGYTF.